One TCR beta chain is described in this entry. Antigen unknown. This entry is derived from a study of identical twins. Study findings and constraints: There was an excess of low generation probability in the out-of-frame alpha sequences that twins shared.

Trimming cost V 5 bases and J 8 bases, with 16 bases left between them. This CDR3 comprises 13 residues. The V gene's germline CDR1 is SGHDT and CDR2 YYEEEE. TCRdb processed the 5' RACE reads anew with MiXCR; each CDR3 protein has one entry. The sample lists roughly 500,000 distinct CDR3 sequences; roughly 21% were seen once. The data also belong to a second study, concerning T cells expressing NK-cell markers. That report notes: Most of the eight sequenced donors tested HCMV-seropositive; one tested seronegative. Dominant NKG2C+ clonotypes were found to form about 1.0-7.0% of CD8+ T cells in six donors. It remained uncertain whether the expanded NKG2C+ T cell clones were specific for HCMV antigens.

This chain links TRBV5-6 with TRBJ1-2, with unresolved D. The TCR was taken from a woman between 18 and 30 years old in good health. The sample taken for sequencing was CD4+ T cells sorted from blood. CDR3 nucleotides: TGTGCCAGCAGACGCCCCCTAAGAAGGGGCTACACCTTC. Protein product: CASRRPLRRGYTF.